Given below is one T cell receptor (beta chain) in context. This clonotype is labeled medium-sized (0.01 to 0.1%). Its antigen is currently not known. No much larger clonotype is one base removed from it; base qualities were not supplied. The CDR3 covers 14 residues, taking in both the cysteine and the phenylalanine. Of all the DNA, just the CDR3 is kept, 42 bases in frame from base 1. Taken from the germline V gene (reference sequence), the CDR1 and CDR2 loops are LNHDA and SQIVND. V is pared back by 4 bases and J by 3 bases, with 12 bases lying between the germline termini. These data come from a study of liver allograft versus peripheral blood T cells (dated by TCRdb to the early 2020s). Regarding the research as a whole: The study compared the T cell receptor repertoires present in transplanted livers with the repertoires present in the peripheral blood of liver transplant recipients. Findings and caveats that apply to the study as a whole: T cell receptor repertoires inside liver allografts were reported to be different from the repertoires detected in peripheral blood.

Reads for this sample came from an Illumina MiSeq. TCRdb cleaned the public reads at Q25 with fastp, built clones with MiXCR and kept in-frame beta chains. A single entry per CDR3 protein holds the most common genes and DNA from its merged rows. The sample table contains 10,000 or so distinct CDR3 sequences; only one count was recorded for about 18% of them. Roughly 1.1% of the sample comes from the top ten. The chain is made from TRBV19 and TRBJ1-2; perhaps TRBD1 is the D gene, with 6 bases matching. The TCR sequence derives from a human patient who had a liver transplant. Where a transplant has occurred, the graft donor may have supplied some of the T cells. The DNA sequence is given as TGTGCCAGTAGTAAGGGACAATCCGACTATGGCTACACCTTC. The translation is CASSKGQSDYGYTF.